This TCR beta chain was sequenced for a study of blood T cell repertoires in COVID-19. At the level of the study: COVID-19 samples from acute and convalescent phases originated in the United States, Italy and Spain.

A remark on this clone: Germline and junction disagree at one end, which may indicate a read error.

The protocol was immunoSEQ multiplex PCR, while the TCRdb copy is restricted to in-frame clones and leaves out a portion. Of roughly 55,000 clones listed, roughly 80% are singletons. The CDR3 consists of 14 residues. The germline gives CDR1 MNHNS, CDR2 SASEGT. The clonotype originates from a man in his 60s with acute or convalescent COVID-19. The sample was peripheral blood. The chain employs TRBV6-1 and TRBJ1-6; 10 bases line up with TRBD1. This CDR3 is CASREGQGDSPLHF. The CDR3, as DNA: TGTGCCAGCAGGGAAGGACAGGGGGATTCACCCCTCCACTTT.